This TCR beta chain appears in the sequencing data of a study of persistence of HIV-infected CD4 T cells. Regarding the study as a whole: TCRbeta richness was lower in CMV- and Gag-responding cells than in anti-CD3/anti-CD28-responding cells.

This was the immunoSEQ version 4 assay in survey mode. Some clones are missing from TCRdb's copy, which holds only in-frame ones; the method was immunoSEQ multiplex PCR. This table has tens of thousands of clones, around 75% appearing once. Notes on this clone: Its cognate antigen is unknown.

Stimulation used 9 to 10 ug/mL lysate from CMV-infected fibroblasts. CD40L/CD69 double-negative CD45RO-high memory CD4+ T cells were collected. The receptor's source is an adult man with HIV who was CMV-seropositive. The source was CD4+ T cells sorted from PBMCs after approximately 19-hour stimulation, collected from a patient who received antiretroviral therapy.

The CDR3: CASTRAGTGQYEQYF. CDR3 sequence (DNA): TGTGCCAGCACTAGAGCCGGGACAGGGCAGTACGAGCAGTACTTC. The J gene is TRBJ2-7, the V gene TRBV27; 9 nucleotides line up with TRBD1. The CDR3 runs 15 residues. Per the germline V gene, CDR1 is MNHEY and CDR2 is SMNVEV (reference sequence). Trimming took 7 bases from V and 4 from J; bases not matched to a gene: 11.